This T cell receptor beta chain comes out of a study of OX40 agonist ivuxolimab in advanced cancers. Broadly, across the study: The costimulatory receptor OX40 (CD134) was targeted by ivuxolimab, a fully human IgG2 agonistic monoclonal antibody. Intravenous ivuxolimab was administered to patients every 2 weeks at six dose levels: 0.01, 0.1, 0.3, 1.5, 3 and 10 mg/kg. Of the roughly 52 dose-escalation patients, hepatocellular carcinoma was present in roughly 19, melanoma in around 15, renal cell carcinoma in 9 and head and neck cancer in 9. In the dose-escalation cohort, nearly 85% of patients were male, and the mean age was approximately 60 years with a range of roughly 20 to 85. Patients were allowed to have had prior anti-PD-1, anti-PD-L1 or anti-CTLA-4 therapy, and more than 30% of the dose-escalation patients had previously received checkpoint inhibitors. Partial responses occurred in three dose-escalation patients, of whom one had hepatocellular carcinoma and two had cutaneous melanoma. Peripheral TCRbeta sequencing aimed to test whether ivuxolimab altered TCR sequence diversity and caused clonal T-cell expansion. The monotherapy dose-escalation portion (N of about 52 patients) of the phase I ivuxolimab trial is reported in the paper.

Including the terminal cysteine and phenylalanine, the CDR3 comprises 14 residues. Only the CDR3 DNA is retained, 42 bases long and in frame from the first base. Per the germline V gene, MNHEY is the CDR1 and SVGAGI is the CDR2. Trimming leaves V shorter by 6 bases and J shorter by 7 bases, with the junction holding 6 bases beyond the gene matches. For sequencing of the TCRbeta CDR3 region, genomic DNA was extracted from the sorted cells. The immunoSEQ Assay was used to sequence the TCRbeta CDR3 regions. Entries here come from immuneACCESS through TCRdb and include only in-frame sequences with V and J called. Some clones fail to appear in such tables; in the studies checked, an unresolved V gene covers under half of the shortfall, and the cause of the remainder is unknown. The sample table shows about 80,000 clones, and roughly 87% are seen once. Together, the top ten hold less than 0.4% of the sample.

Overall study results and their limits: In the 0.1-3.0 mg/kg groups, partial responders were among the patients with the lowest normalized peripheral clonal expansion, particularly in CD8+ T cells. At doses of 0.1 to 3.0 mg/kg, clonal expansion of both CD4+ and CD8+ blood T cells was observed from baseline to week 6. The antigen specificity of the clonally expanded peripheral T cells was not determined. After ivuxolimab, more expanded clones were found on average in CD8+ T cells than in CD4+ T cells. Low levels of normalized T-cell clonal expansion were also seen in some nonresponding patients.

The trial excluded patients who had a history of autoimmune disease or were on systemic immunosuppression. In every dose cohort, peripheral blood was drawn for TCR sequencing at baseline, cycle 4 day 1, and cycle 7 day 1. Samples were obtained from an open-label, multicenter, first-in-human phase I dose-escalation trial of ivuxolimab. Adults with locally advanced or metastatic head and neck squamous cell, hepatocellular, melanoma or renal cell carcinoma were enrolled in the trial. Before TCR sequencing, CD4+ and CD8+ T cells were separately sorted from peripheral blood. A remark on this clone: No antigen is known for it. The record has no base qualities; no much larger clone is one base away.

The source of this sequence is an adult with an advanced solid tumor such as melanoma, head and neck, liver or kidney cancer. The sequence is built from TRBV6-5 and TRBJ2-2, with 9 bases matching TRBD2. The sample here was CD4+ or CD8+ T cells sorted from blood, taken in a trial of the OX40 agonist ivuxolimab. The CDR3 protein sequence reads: CASRPGLANGELFF. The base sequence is TGTGCCAGCAGACCGGGACTAGCAAACGGGGAGCTGTTTTTT.